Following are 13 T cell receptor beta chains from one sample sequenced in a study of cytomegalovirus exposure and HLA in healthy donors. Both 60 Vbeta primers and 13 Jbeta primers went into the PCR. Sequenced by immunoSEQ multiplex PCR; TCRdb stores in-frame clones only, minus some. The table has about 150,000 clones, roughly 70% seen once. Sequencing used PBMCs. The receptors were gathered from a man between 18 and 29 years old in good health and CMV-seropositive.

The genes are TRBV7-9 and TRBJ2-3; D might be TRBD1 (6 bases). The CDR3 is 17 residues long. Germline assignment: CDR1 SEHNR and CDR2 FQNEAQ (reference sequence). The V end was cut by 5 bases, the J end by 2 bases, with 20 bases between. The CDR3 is CASSVYRVSPSTDTQYF. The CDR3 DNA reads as TGTGCCAGCAGCGTTTACAGGGTTAGTCCCTCCACAGATACGCAGTATTTT.

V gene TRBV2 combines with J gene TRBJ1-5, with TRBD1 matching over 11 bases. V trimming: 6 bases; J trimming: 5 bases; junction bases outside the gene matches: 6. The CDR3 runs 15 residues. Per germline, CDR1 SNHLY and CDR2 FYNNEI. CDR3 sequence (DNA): TGTGCCAGCAGCTTACGGACAGGGGGCCATCAGCCCCAGCATTTT. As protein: CASSLRTGGHQPQHF.

DNA of the CDR3: TGTGCCAGCAGTGAGGGGACAGGGGCCCGAGGTGAAAAACTGTTTTTT. Translation: CASSEGTGARGEKLFF. The chain employs TRBV25-1 and TRBJ1-4, with 10 bases that match TRBD1. The CDR3 contains 16 residues. Germline CDR1 reads MGHDK; CDR2 reads SYGVNS. V gave up 3 bases and J gave up 7 bases; unmatched junction bases: 8.

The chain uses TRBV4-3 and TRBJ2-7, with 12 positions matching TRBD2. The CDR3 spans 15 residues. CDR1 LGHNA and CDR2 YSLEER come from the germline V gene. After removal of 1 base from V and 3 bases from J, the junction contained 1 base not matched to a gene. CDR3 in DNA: TGCGCCAGCAGCCAAGGACTAGCGGGAGTCTACGAGCAGTACTTC. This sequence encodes CASSQGLAGVYEQYF.

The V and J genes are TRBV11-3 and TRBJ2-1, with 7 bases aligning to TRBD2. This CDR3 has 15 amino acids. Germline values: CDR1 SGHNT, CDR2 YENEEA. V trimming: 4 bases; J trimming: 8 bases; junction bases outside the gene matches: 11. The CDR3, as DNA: TGTGCCAGCAGCTCGGCCGCCGGCGGGAGCGATGAGCAGTTCTTC. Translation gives CASSSAAGGSDEQFF.

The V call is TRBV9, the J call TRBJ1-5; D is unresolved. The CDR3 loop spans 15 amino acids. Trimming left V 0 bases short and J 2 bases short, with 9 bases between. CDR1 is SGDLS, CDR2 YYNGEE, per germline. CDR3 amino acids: CASSVATGGNQPQHF. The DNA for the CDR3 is TGTGCCAGCAGCGTAGCTACGGGTGGCAATCAGCCCCAGCATTTT.

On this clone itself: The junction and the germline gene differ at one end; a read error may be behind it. CDR3 loop: CASSLNGQGSIF. CDR3 DNA sequence: TGCGCCAGCAGCTTGAACGGGCAGGGGAGTATCTTC. The chain recombines TRBV5-1 with TRBJ2-1; tentative D call: TRBD1 (6 bases). Germline CDR1 is SGHRS and CDR2 is YFSETQ. This CDR3 contains 12 residues.

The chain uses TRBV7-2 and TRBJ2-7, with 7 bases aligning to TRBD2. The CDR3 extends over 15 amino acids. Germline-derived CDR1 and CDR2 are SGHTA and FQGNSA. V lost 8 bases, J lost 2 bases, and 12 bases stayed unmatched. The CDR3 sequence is CASASASGDAYEQYF. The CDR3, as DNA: TGTGCCAGCGCCTCGGCGAGCGGGGACGCCTACGAGCAGTACTTC.

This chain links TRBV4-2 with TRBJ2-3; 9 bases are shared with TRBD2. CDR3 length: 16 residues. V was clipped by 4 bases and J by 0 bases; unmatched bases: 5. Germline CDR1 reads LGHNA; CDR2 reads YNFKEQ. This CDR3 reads CASSLFSGGSTDTQYF. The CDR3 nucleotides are TGTGCCAGCAGCCTTTTTAGCGGGGGAAGCACAGATACGCAGTATTTT.

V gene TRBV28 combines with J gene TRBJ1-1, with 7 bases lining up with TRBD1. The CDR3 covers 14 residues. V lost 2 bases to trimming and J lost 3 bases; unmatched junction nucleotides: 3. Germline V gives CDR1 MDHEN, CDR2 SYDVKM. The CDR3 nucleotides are TGTGCCAGCAGTTTAACAGGGGAATACACTGAAGCTTTCTTT. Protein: CASSLTGEYTEAFF.

Here the CDR3 reads CASSQIRTGYNEQFF. CDR3 sequence (DNA): TGTGCCAGCAGCCAAATCCGGACAGGGTACAATGAGCAGTTCTTC. The genes are TRBV16 and TRBJ2-1, with TRBD1 identical over 8 bases. This CDR3 region has 15 residues. The V gene's germline CDR1 is KGHSY and CDR2 FQNENV. After removal of 2 bases from V and 4 bases from J, the junction contained 4 bases not matched to a gene.

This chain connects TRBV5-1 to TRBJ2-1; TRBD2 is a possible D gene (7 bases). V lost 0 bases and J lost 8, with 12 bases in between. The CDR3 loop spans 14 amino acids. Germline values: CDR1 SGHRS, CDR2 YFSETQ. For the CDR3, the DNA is TGCGCCAGCAGCTTGGCGGGGGGCGGGGATGAGCAGTTCTTC. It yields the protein CASSLAGGGDEQFF.

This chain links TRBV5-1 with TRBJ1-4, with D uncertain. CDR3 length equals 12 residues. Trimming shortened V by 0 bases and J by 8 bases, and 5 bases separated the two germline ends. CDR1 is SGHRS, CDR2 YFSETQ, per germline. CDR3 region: CASSLDGEKLFF. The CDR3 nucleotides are TGCGCCAGCAGCTTGGACGGGGAAAAACTGTTTTTT.